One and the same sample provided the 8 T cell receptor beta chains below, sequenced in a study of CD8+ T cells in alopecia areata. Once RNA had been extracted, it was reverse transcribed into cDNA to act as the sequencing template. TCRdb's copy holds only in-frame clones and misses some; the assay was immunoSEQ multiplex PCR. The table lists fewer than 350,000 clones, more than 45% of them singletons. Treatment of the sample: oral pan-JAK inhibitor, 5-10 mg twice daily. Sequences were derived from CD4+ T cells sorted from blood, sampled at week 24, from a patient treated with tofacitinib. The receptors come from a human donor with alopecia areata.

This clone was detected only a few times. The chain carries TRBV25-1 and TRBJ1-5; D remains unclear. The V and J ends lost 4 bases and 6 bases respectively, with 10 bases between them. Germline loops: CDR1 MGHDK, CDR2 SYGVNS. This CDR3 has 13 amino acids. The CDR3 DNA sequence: TGTGCCAGCAGTGGCGGGTATCGTCAGCCCCAGCATTTT. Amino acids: CASSGGYRQPQHF.

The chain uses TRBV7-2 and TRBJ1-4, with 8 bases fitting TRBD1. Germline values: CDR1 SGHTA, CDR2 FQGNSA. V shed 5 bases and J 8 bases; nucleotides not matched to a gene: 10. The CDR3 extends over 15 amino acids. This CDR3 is CASSGRQGRDEKLFF. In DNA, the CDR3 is TGTGCCAGCAGCGGTAGACAGGGGAGGGACGAAAAACTGTTTTTT.

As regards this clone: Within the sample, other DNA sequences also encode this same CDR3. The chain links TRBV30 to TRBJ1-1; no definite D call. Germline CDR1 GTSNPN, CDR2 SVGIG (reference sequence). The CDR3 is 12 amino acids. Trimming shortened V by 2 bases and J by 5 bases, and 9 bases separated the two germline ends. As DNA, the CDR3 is TGTGCCTGGAGTAGGATGGAGACTGAAGCTTTCTTT. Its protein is CAWSRMETEAFF.

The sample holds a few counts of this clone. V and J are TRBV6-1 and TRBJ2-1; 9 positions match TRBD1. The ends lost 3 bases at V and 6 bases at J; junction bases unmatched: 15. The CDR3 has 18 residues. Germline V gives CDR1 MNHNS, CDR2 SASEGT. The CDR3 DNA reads TGTGCCAGCAGTGACTACTTTACCGGGACAGGGCGTCTCAATGAGCAGTTCTTC. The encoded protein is CASSDYFTGTGRLNEQFF.

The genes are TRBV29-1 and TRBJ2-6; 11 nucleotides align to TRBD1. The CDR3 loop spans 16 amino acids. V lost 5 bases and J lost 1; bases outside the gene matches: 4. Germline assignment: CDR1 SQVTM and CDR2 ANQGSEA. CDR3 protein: CSVFGTGGSGANVLTF. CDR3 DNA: TGCAGCGTTTTCGGGACAGGGGGATCTGGGGCCAACGTCCTGACTTTC. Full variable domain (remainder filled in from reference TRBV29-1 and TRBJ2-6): SAVISQKPSRDICQRGTSLTIQCQVDSQVTMMFWYRQQPGQSLTLIATANQGSEATYESGFVIDKFPISRPNLTFSTLTVSNMSPEDSSIYLCSVFGTGGSGANVLTFGAGSRLTVL.

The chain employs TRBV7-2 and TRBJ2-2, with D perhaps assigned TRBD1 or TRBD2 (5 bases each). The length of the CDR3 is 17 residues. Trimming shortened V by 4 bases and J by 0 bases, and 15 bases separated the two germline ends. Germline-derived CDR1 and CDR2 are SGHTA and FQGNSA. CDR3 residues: CASSSDPGASNTGELFF. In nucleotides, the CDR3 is TGTGCCAGCAGCTCCGACCCCGGGGCCTCGAACACCGGGGAGCTGTTTTTT.

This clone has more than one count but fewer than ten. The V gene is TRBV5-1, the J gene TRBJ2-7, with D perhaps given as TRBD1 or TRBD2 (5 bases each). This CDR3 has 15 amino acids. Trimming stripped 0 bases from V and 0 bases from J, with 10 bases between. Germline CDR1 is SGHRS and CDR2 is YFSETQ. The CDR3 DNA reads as TGCGCCAGCAGCTTGGGAGGGACGCGCTCCTACGAGCAGTACTTC. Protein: CASSLGGTRSYEQYF.

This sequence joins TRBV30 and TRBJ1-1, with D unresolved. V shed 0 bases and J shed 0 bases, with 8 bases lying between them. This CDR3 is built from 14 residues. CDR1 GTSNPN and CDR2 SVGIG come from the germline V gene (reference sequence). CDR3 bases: TGTGCCTGGAGTGTAGAGGTCGTGAACACTGAAGCTTTCTTT. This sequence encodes CAWSVEVVNTEAFF.